The 9 T cell receptor beta chains below all came from one sample that was sequenced in a study of patients and donors after allogeneic stem cell transplantation. TCRdb called the RT-PCR reads again in MiXCR, with one record for every CDR3 protein. The table has about 2,500 distinct CDR3 sequences, about 7.7% seen once; the top ten hold around 30%. The sequencing sample was made of blood, either unsorted or a sorted T cell fraction (not recorded which). The receptors here all came from a human donor who was either an allogeneic HSCT recipient or a stem cell or donor lymphocyte infusion donor (not recorded which). It is not recorded whose cells these are; they may come from a transplant donor.

This clonotype ranks as large (0.1 to 1%). V is TRBV6-2 or TRBV6-3 and J is TRBJ2-2, with D possibly matching TRBD1 (6 bases). V was trimmed by 7 bases and J by 0 bases, leaving 9 bases between them. Per the germline V gene, CDR1 is MNHEY and CDR2 is SVGEGT. This CDR3 is 14 amino acids long. The CDR3 is CASKAGANTGELFF. CDR3 in DNA: TGTGCCAGCAAGGCAGGGGCGAACACCGGGGAGCTGTTTTTT.

This clonotype was observed a handful of times. J is TRBJ2-1 and V is TRBV7-8; 10 bases map to TRBD1. Germline loops: CDR1 SGHVS, CDR2 FQNEAQ. V was pared by 5 bases and J by 6 bases, with 7 bases of the junction left unmatched. The CDR3 contains 15 residues. For the CDR3, the DNA is TGTGCCAGCAGCCGCGGACAGGGGGTCGGCAATGAGCAGTTCTTC. Translation: CASSRGQGVGNEQFF.

This clonotype has a handful of counts. The chain couples TRBV12-3 or TRBV12-4 to TRBJ2-5; TRBD2 agrees at 9 bases. The CDR3 has 13 amino acids. Germline trimming cut 2 bases from V and 5 bases from J; bases unmatched to any gene: 0. Written as DNA, the CDR3 is TGTGCCAGCAGTTTAACTAGCGGGGAGACCCAGTACTTC. Protein: CASSLTSGETQYF.

In its sample, this clonotype was seen a few times. This chain uses TRBV28 with TRBJ2-5; 8 nucleotides agree with TRBD1. From germline, CDR1 is MDHEN and CDR2 SYDVKM. CDR3 length: 15 residues. Unmatched junction bases numbered 7, after V lost 5 bases and J lost 2 bases. The CDR3: CASSQGQGRQETQYF. The DNA for the CDR3 is TGTGCCAGCAGTCAAGGACAGGGCCGACAAGAGACCCAGTACTTC.

By sample fraction, this clonotype is medium-sized. The chain combines TRBV7-2 with TRBJ2-1; D not certain. The CDR3 consists of 12 residues. CDR1 and CDR2 from the germline V gene are SGHTA and FQGNSA. The V and J ends lost 3 bases and 6 bases respectively, with 6 bases between them. The DNA for the CDR3 is TGTGCCAGCAGCTTCCTTGTCAATGAGCAGTTCTTC. Translation gives CASSFLVNEQFF.

This clonotype was counted between two and nine times. V and J are TRBV7-9 and TRBJ2-1, with D perhaps TRBD1 or TRBD2 (5 bases each). The germline CDR1 and CDR2 sequences are SEHNR and FQNEAQ (reference sequence). Between the trimmed V and J ends, which lost 4 bases and 0 bases, there was a span of 7 bases. The CDR3 loop spans 14 amino acids. The CDR3 coding sequence is TGTGCCAGCAGCTGGGGGAGCTCCTACAATGAGCAGTTCTTC. This encodes CASSWGSSYNEQFF.

There are a few counts of this clonotype. This sequence joins TRBV7-2 and TRBJ2-1; D not certain. The germline V and J ends were trimmed by 3 bases and 8 bases, with 5 bases remaining between them. Germline V CDR1 and CDR2: SGHTA, FQGNSA. The CDR3 sequence is 11 residues long. CDR3 sequence (DNA): TGTGCCAGCAGCTTGAGATATGAGCAGTTCTTC. It encodes CASSLRYEQFF.

This clonotype qualifies as medium-sized. This chain links TRBV11-3 with TRBJ2-1; 9 bases map to TRBD1. V lost 5 bases, J lost 3 bases, and 8 bases stayed unmatched. The CDR3 sequence is 16 residues long. Germline CDR1 reads SGHNT; CDR2 reads YENEEA. The DNA of the CDR3 is TGTGCCAGCAGCGGCTGGACAGGGGCTAGCTACAATGAGCAGTTCTTC. It yields the protein CASSGWTGASYNEQFF.

This clonotype was detected only a few times. The chain employs TRBV29-1 and TRBJ1-4; D is unclear. The CDR3 totals 11 residues. Germline CDR1 is SQVTM and CDR2 is ANQGSEA. V gave up 4 bases and J gave up 8 bases, with 8 bases separating them. The CDR3 loop reads CSVVLNEKLFF. The CDR3 region has the DNA TGCAGCGTTGTGCTAAACGAAAAACTGTTTTTT.